This TCR beta chain derives from a study of CD8 T cells in ankylosing spondylitis. This clonotype was recorded a few times. Its cognate antigen is unknown. For TCR beta, libraries came from quantitative 5'-RACE with molecular barcodes. TCRdb called the 5' RACE reads again in MiXCR, with one record for every CDR3 protein. This sample has 700,000 to 1,000,000 distinct CDR3 sequences, with roughly 12% found just once. Study conclusions and caveats: Seemingly characteristic of ankylosing spondylitis blood was a TCR beta motif consisting of about 8 highly homologous variants. In ankylosing spondylitis patients, matched synovial fluid reportedly showed significant enrichment of disease-linked clones.

Material: blood, either unsorted or a sorted T cell fraction (not recorded which). The receptor comes from a male donor with ankylosing spondylitis.

CDR3 amino acids: CASSQDPGKSNQPQHF. In DNA form, the CDR3 reads TGTGCCAGCAGCCAAGACCCCGGGAAGAGCAATCAGCCCCAGCATTTT. The chain recombines TRBV4-2 with TRBJ1-5, with D unresolved. CDR1 is LGHNA and CDR2 is YNFKEQ in the germline V gene. The CDR3 extends over 16 amino acids. V lost 0 bases, J lost 1 base, and 10 bases lay in between.